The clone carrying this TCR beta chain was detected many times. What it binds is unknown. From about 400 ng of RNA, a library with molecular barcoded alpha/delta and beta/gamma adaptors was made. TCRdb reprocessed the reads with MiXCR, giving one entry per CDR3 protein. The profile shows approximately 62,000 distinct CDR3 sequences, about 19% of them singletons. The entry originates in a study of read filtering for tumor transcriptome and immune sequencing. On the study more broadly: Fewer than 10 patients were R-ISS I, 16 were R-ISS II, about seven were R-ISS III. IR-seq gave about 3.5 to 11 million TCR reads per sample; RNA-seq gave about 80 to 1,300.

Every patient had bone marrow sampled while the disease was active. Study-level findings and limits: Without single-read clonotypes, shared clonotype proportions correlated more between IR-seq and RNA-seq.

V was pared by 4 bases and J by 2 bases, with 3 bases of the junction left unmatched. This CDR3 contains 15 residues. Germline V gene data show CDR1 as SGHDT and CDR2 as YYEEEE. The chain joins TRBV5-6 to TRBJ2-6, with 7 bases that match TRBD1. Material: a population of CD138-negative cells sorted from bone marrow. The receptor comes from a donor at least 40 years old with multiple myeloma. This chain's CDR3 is CASSPQGTGANVLTF. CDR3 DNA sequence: TGTGCCAGCAGCCCACAGGGGACTGGGGCCAACGTCCTGACTTTC. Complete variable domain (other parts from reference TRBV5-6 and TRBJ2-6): DAGVTQSPTHLIKTRGQQVTLRCSPKSGHDTVSWYQQALGQGPQFIFQYYEEEERQRGNFPDRFSGHQFPNYSSELNVNALLLGDSALYLCASSPQGTGANVLTFGAGSRLTVL.